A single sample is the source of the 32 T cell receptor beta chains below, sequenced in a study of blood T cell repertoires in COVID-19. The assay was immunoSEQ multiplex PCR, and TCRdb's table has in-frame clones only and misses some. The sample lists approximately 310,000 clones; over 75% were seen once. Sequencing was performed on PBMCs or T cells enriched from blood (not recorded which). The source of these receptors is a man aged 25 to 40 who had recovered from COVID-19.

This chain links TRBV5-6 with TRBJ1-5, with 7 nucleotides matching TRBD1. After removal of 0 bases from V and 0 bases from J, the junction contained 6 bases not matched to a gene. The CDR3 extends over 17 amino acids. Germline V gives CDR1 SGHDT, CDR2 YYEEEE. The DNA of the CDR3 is TGTGCCAGCAGCTTGGCGGGACAGATCTATAGCAATCAGCCCCAGCATTTT. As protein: CASSLAGQIYSNQPQHF.

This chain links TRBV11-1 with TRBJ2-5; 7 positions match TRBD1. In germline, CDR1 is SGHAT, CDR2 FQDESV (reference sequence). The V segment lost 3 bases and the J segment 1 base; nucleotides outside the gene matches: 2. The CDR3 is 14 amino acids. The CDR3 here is CASSFRDSQETQYF. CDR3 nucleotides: TGTGCCAGCAGCTTTCGGGACAGCCAAGAGACCCAGTACTTC.

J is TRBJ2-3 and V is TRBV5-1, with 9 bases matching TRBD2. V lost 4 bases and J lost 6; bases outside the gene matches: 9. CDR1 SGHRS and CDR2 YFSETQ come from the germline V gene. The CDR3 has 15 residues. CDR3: CASSVTGLAPDTQYF. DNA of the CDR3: TGCGCCAGCAGCGTGACGGGACTAGCTCCGGATACGCAGTATTTT.

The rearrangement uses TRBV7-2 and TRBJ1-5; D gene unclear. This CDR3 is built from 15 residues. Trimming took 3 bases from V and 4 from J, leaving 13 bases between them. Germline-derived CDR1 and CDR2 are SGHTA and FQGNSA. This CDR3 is CASSFSDGENQPQHF. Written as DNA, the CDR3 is TGTGCCAGCAGCTTTTCGGACGGGGAGAATCAGCCCCAGCATTTT. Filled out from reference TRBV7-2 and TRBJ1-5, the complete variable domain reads GAGVSQSPSNKVTEKGKDVELRCDPISGHTALYWYRQSLGQGLEFLIYFQGNSAPDKSGLPSDRFSAERTGGSVSTLTIQRTQQEDSAVYLCASSFSDGENQPQHFGDGTRLSIL.

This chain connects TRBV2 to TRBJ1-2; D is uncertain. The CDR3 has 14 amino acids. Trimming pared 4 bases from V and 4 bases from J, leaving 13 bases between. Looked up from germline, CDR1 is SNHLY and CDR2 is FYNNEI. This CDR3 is CASSVQRGFYGYTF. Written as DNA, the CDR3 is TGTGCCAGCAGTGTCCAACGGGGTTTCTATGGCTACACCTTC.

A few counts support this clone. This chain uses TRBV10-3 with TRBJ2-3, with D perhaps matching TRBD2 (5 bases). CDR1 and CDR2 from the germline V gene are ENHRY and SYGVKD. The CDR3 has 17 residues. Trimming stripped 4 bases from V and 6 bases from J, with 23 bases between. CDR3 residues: CAISGISATIHPDTQYF. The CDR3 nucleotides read TGTGCCATCAGTGGCATTAGCGCCACCATTCATCCCGATACGCAGTATTTT.

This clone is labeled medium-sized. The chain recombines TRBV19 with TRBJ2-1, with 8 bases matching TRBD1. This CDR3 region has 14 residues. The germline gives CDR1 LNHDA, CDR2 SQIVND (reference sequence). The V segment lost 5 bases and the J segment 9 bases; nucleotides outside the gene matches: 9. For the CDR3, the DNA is TGTGCCAGTAGTGGACAGGGACATGCGAGTGAGCAGTTCTTC. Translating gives CASSGQGHASEQFF.

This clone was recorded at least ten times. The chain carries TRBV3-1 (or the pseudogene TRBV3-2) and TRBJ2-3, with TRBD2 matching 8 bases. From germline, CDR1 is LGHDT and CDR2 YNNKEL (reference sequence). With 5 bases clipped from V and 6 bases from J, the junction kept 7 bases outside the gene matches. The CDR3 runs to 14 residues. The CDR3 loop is CASSYGLAADTQYF. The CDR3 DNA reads TGTGCCAGCAGCTACGGACTAGCTGCGGATACGCAGTATTTT.

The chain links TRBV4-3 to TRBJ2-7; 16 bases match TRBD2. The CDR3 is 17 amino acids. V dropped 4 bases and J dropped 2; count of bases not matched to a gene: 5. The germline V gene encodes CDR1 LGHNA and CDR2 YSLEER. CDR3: CASSPGLAGGRAYEQYF. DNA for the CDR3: TGCGCCAGCAGCCCGGGACTAGCGGGGGGGCGGGCCTACGAGCAGTACTTC.

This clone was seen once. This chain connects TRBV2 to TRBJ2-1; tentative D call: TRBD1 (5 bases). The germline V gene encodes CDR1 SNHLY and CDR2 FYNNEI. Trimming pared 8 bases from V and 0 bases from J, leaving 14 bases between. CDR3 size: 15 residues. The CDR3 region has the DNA TGTGCCAGCGGTTCCATACAGGACTCCTACAATGAGCAGTTCTTC. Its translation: CASGSIQDSYNEQFF.

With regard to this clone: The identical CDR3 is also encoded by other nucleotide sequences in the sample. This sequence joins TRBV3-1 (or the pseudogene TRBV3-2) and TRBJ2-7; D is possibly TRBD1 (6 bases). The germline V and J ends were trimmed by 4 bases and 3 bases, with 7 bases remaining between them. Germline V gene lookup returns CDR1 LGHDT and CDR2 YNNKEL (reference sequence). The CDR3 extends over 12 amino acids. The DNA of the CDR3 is TGTGCCAGCAGCCCACAGGGCTACGAGCAGTACTTC. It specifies CASSPQGYEQYF.

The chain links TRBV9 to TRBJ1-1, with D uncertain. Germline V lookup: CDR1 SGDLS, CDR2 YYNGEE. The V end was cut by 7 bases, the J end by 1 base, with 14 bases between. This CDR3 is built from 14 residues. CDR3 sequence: CASSRQQGNTEAFF. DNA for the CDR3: TGTGCCAGCTCGCGGCAGCAAGGGAACACTGAAGCTTTCTTT. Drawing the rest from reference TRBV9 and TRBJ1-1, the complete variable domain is DSGVTQTPKHLITATGQRVTLRCSPRSGDLSVYWYQQSLDQGLQFLIQYYNGEERAKGNILERFSAQQFPDLHSELNLSSLELGDSALYFCASSRQQGNTEAFFGQGTRLTVV.

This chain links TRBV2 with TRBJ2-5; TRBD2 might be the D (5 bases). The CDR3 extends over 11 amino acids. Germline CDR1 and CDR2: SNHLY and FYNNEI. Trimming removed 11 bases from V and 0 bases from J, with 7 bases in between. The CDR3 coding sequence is TGTGCCCCGGGGTACCAAGAGACCCAGTACTTC. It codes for CAPGYQETQYF.

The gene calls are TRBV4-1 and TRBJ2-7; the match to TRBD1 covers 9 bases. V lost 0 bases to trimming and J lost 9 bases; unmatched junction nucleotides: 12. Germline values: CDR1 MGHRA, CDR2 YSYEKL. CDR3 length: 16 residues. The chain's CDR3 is CASSQESRTGVSAQYF. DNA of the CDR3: TGCGCCAGCAGCCAAGAATCGAGGACAGGGGTAAGCGCGCAGTACTTC.

The CDR3, as DNA: TGCAGCGTTGACTTTGATAGCCGAGGTGCTTTCTTT. It translates to CSVDFDSRGAFF. V gene TRBV29-1 combines with J gene TRBJ1-1; unclear D gene. Trimming cost V 3 bases and J 11 bases, with 16 bases left between them. The CDR3 has 12 residues. Germline V lookup: CDR1 SQVTM, CDR2 ANQGSEA. Looking up the rest from reference TRBV29-1 and TRBJ1-1 gives the full variable domain: SAVISQKPSRDICQRGTSLTIQCQVDSQVTMMFWYRQQPGQSLTLIATANQGSEATYESGFVIDKFPISRPNLTFSTLTVSNMSPEDSSIYLCSVDFDSRGAFFGQGTRLTVV.

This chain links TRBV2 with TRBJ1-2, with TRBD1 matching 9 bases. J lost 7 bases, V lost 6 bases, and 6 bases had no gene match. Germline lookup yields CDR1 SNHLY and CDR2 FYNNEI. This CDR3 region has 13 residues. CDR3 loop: CASSPQGAGGYTF. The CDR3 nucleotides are TGTGCCAGCAGCCCACAGGGGGCAGGTGGCTACACCTTC.

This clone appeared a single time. CDR3 sequence (DNA): TGCGCCAGCAGCCAAGATTATTCGGCAGGTCGAGGCTACACCTTC. The encoded protein is CASSQDYSAGRGYTF. The rearrangement uses TRBV4-3 and TRBJ1-2; no reliable D call. From germline, CDR1 is LGHNA and CDR2 YSLEER. The CDR3 consists of 15 residues. Trimming cost V 0 bases and J 8 bases, with 16 bases left between them.

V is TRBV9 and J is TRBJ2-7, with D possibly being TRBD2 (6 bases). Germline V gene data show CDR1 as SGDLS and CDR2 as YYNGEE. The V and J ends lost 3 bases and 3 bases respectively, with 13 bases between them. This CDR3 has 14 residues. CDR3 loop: CASSAGLSNYEQYF. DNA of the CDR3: TGTGCCAGCAGCGCGGGACTCTCAAACTACGAGCAGTACTTC.

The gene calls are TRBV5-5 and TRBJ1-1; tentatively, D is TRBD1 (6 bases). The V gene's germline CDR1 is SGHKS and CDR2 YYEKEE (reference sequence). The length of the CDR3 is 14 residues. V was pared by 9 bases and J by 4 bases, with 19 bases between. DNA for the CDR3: TGTGCCACCTACCTTTGGGCAGGGGCCACTGAAGCTTTCTTT. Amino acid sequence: CATYLWAGATEAFF.

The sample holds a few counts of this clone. The CDR3: CASSGDMGTEAFF. CDR3 nucleotides: TGTGCCAGCAGCGGGGACATGGGGACTGAAGCTTTCTTT. The chain has TRBV7-9 and TRBJ1-1, with D possibly being TRBD1 (6 bases). Trimming pared 5 bases from V and 5 bases from J, leaving 12 bases between. Germline-derived CDR1 and CDR2 are SEHNR and FQNEAQ (reference sequence). This CDR3 has 13 amino acids.

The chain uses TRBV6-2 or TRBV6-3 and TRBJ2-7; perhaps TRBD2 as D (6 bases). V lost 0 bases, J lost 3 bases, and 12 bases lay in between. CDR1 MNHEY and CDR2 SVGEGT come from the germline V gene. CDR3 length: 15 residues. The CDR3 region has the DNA TGTGCCAGCAGTTACTCGCGTGGCGGGGTCTACGAGCAGTACTTC. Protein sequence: CASSYSRGGVYEQYF.

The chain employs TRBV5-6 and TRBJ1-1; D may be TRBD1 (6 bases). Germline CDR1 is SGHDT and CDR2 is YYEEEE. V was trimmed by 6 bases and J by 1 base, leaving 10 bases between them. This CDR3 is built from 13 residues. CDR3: CASTAQGNTEAFF. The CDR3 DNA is TGTGCCAGCACCGCACAGGGGAACACTGAAGCTTTCTTT.

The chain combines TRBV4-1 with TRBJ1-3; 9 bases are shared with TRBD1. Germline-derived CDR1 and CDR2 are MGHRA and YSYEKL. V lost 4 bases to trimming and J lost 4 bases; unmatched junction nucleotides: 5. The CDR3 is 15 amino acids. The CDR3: CASSRGTGFGNTIYF. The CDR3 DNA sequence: TGCGCCAGCAGCCGTGGGACAGGGTTCGGAAACACCATATATTTT.

The CDR3 region has the DNA TGTGCCAGCAGCCAGGGGACAGGGGTCCAAGAGACCCAGTACTTC. Translation: CASSQGTGVQETQYF. The chain joins TRBV3-1 (or the pseudogene TRBV3-2) to TRBJ2-5, with 10 bases lining up with TRBD1. CDR1 LGHDT and CDR2 YNNKEL come from the germline V gene (reference sequence). The CDR3 covers 15 residues. Losses at the gene ends were 3 bases for V and 1 base for J; bases not matched to a gene: 2.

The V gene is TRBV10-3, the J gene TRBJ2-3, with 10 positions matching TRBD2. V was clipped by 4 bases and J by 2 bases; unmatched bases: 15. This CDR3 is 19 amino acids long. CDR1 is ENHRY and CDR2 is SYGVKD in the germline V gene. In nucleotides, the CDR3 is TGTGCCATCAGTGCCCACAGACTAGCGGGTTTACTAGACACAGATACGCAGTATTTT. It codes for CAISAHRLAGLLDTDTQYF.

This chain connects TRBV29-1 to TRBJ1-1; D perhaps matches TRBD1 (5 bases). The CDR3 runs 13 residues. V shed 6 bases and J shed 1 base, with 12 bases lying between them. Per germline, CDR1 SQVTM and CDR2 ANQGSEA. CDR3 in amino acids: CSVQGYRNTEAFF. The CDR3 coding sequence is TGCAGCGTCCAGGGTTATCGGAACACTGAAGCTTTCTTT.

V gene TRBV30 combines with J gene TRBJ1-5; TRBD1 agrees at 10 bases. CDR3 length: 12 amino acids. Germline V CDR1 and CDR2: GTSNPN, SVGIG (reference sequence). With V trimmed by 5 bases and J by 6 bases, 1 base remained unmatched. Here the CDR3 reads CAWGQGVQPQHF. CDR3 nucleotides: TGTGCCTGGGGACAGGGGGTTCAGCCCCAGCATTTT.

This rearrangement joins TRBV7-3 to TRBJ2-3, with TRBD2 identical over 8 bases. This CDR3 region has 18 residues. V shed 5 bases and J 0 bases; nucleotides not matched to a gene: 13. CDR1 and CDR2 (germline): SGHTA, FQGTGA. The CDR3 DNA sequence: TGTGCCAGCAGCCCAACGGGGGGGCAAGGCACTAGCACAGATACGCAGTATTTT. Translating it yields CASSPTGGQGTSTDTQYF.

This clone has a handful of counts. This CDR3 reads CASRAGGTLADEQFF. DNA for the CDR3: TGTGCCAGCAGAGCAGGGGGGACCCTAGCCGATGAGCAGTTCTTC. The V and J genes are TRBV2 and TRBJ2-1, with D tentatively TRBD1 (7 bases). The CDR3 covers 15 residues. Looked up from germline, CDR1 is SNHLY and CDR2 is FYNNEI. With 6 bases removed from V and 8 bases from J, the gap between germline ends came to 20 bases.

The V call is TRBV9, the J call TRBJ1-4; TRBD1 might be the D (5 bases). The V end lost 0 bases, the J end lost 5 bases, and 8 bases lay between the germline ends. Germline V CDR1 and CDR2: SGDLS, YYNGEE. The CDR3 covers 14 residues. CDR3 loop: CASSVAGDNEKLFF. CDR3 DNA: TGTGCCAGCAGCGTAGCGGGGGACAATGAAAAACTGTTTTTT.

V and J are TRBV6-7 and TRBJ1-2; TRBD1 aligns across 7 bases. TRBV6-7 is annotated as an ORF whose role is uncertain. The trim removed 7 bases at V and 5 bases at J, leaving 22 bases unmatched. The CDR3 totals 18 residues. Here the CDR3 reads CASKFDRVGRDYSYGYTF. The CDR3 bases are TGTGCCAGCAAATTCGACAGGGTCGGGAGGGACTATAGTTATGGCTACACCTTC.

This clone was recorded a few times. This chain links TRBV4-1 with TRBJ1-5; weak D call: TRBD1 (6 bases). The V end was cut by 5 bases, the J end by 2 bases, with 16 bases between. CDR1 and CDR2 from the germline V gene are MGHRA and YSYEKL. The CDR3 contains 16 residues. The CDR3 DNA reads TGCGCCAGCAGCGGGGGACTAGGGGGAGGCAATCAGCCCCAGCATTTT. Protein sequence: CASSGGLGGGNQPQHF.